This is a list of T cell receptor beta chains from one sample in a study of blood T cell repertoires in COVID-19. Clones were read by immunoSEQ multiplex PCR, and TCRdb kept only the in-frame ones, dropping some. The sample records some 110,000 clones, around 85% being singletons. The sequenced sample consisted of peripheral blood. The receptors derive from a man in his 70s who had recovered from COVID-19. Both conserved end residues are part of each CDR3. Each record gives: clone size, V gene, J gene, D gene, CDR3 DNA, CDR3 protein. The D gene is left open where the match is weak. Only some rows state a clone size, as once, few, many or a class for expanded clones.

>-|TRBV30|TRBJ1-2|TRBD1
TGTGCCTGGGTAACCGGGACAGGGACCTTCGGCTACACCTTC
CAWVTGTGTFGYTF
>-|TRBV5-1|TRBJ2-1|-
TGCGCCAGCAGGCTGTCGGCTAGCCCCCCCTACAATGAGCAGTTCTTC
CASRLSASPPYNEQFF
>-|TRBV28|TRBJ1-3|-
TGTGCCAGCAGTCCCCGGGGGGGTGGAAACACCATATATTTT
CASSPRGGGNTIYF
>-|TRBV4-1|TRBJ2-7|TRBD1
TGCGCCAGAGTAGGACAGGTTACCTACGAGCAGTACTTC
CARVGQVTYEQYF
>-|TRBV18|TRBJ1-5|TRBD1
TGTGCCAGCTCACCACAGGGGGCCCATAGCAATCAGCCCCAGCATTTT
CASSPQGAHSNQPQHF
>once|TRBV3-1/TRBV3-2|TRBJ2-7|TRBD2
TGTGCCAGCAGCCAAGAGAGGGGACTAGCGGGATTAATCTCCTACGAGCAGTACTTC
CASSQERGLAGLISYEQYF
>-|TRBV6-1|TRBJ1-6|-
TGTGCCAGCAGTGACAGGGCGTCCTATAGTTCACCCCTCCACTTT
CASSDRASYSSPLHF
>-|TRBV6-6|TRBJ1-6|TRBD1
TGTGCCAGCCGTTACCAGGGGGCAGGGTCACCCCTCCACTTT
CASRYQGAGSPLHF
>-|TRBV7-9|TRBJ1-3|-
TGTGCCAGCAGCTCACAGGGAGCCTCTGGAAACACCATATATTTT
CASSSQGASGNTIYF
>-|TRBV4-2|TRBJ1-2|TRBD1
TGTGCCAGCAGCCACGCCCGGACAGGGCGAGGCTATGGCTACACCTTC
CASSHARTGRGYGYTF
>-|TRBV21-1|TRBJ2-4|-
TGTGCCAGCAGCAATAGGAGGGCTCGGGCCAAAAACATTCAGTACTTC
CASSNRRARAKNIQYF
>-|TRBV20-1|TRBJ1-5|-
TGCAGTGCTAGTCGGGAGCAGGGTAATCAGCCCCAGCATTTT
CSASREQGNQPQHF
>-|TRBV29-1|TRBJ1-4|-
TGCAGCGTTAGGGGGGGCGCAACTAATGAAAAACTGTTTTTT
CSVRGGATNEKLFF
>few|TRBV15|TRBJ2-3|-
TGTGCCACCAGCAGAGATCCTTTTGGGCCGCAGTATTTT
CATSRDPFGPQYF
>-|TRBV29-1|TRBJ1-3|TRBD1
TGCAGCGTCGGACAGGGCTCTGGAAACACCATATATTTT
CSVGQGSGNTIYF
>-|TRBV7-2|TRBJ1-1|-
TGTGCCAGCAGCCTCCGGGGGGGCATGAACACTGAAGCTTTCTTT
CASSLRGGMNTEAFF
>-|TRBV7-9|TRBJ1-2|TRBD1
TGTGCCAGCAGCTTAGCCTCCGGGACAGGGCTTTATGGCTACACCTTC
CASSLASGTGLYGYTF
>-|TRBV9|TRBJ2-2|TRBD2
TGTGCCAGCAGCGTAGGCGGGGGGGCCACCGGGGAGCTGTTTTTT
CASSVGGGATGELFF
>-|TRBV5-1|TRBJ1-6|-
TGCGCCAGCAGCTTGTCAGGCGGGAATTCACCCCTCCACTTT
CASSLSGGNSPLHF
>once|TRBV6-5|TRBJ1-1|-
TGTGCCAGCAGGGCCGGGGGGGGAGGGAGGACTGAAGCTTTCTTT
CASRAGGGGRTEAFF
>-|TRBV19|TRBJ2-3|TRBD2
TGTGCCAGTAGTATGGCCAGCAGGGGCAGGCAGCGGGAGGGTTCACATACGCAGTATTTT
CASSMASRGRQREGSHTQYF
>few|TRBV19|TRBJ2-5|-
TGTGCCAGTAGTAGAGGGGAGACCCAGTACTTC
CASSRGETQYF
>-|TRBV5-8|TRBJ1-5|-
TGTGCCAGCAGCTTGAGAGGGAAAGGCGATCAGCCCCAGCATTTT
CASSLRGKGDQPQHF
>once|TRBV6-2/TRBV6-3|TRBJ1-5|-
TGTGCCAGCAGTTACTCGGGAGGGGTTGGCAATCAGCCCCAGCATTTT
CASSYSGGVGNQPQHF
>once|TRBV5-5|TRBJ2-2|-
TGTGCCAGCAGCTCTAGGGGGGGAATAAACACCGGGGAGCTGTTTTTT
CASSSRGGINTGELFF
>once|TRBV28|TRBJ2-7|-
TGTGCCAGCAGTTCTTCTGACAGGTCCTACGAGCAGTACTTC
CASSSSDRSYEQYF
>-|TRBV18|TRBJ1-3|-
TGTGCCAGCTCACCATCTTCCAGAGGAGGTGGAAACACCATATATTTT
CASSPSSRGGGNTIYF
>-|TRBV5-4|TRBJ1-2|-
TGTGCCAGCACCTTGGGCAGGGGCGGCTATGGCTACACCTTC
CASTLGRGGYGYTF
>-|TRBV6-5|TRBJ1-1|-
TGTGCCGTCCAGGGTAGGGGCGGGGCGGGCACTGAAGCTTTCTTT
CAVQGRGGAGTEAFF
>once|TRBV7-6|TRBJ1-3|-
TGTGCCAGCAGCTTAGCGCCCCCGACAGTTGGAAACACCATATATTTT
CASSLAPPTVGNTIYF
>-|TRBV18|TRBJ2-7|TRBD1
TGTGCCAGCTCACCACAGGGGGCTGAGTACGAGCAGTACTTC
CASSPQGAEYEQYF
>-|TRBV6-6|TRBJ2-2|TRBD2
TGTGCCAGCAGTCGACCGCGTAGGGGAGGGCCCACCGGGGAGCTGTTTTTT
CASSRPRRGGPTGELFF
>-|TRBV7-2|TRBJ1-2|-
TGTGCCAGCAGCTTCTCAGAAATCAATGGCTACACCTTC
CASSFSEINGYTF
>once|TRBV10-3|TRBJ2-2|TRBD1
TGTGCCATCAGTACAGGGGGGAACACCGGGGAGCTGTTTTTT
CAISTGGNTGELFF
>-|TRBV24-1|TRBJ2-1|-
TGTGCCACCAGTGCAGGGAAGTTGGAATACAATGAGCAGTTCTTC
CATSAGKLEYNEQFF
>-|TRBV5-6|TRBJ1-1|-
TGTGCCAGCAGCTCGGGCCCAGCAGGAGGCACTGAAGCTTTCTTT
CASSSGPAGGTEAFF
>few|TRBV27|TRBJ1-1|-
TGTGCCAGCAGTTTATCGATGCAGCAGGGTTTTGGGACTGAAGCTTTCTTT
CASSLSMQQGFGTEAFF
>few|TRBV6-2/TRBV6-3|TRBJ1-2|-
TGTGCCAGCAGTTACTCGAGGGTCATTGGCTACACCTTC
CASSYSRVIGYTF
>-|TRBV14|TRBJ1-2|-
TGTGCCAGCAGCCACTTCGGGACACCCGACGGGGGCTACACCTTC
CASSHFGTPDGGYTF
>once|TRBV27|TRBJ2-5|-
TGTGCCAGCAGTTTCCCTTACAGGGAGACCCAGTACTTC
CASSFPYRETQYF
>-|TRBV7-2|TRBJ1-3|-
TGTGCCAGCAGCGCAACCTACTCTGGAAACACCATATATTTT
CASSATYSGNTIYF
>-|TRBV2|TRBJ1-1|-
TGTGCCAGCAGTCGACCGGGGGGGTATACTGAAGCTTTCTTT
CASSRPGGYTEAFF
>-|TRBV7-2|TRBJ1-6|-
TGTTTCCGACAGAGCAATTCACCCCTCCACTTT
CFRQSNSPLHF
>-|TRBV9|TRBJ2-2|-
TGTGCCAGCAGCGTAGGGGGGCCCACCGGGGAGCTGTTTTTT
CASSVGGPTGELFF
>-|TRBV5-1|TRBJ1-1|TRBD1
TGCGCCAGCCAACAGGGGTCTGACACTGAAGCTTTCTTT
CASQQGSDTEAFF
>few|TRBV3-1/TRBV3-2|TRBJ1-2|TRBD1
TGTGCCAGCAGCCAAGCCTCGGGACAGGGCCTTGGCTACACCTTC
CASSQASGQGLGYTF
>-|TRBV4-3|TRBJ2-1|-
TGCGCCAGCAGCCGAGTAGCGACAAACTACAATGAGCAGTTCTTC
CASSRVATNYNEQFF
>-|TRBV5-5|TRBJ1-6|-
TGTGCCAGCAGCTTGGCGCTGGTCGGTAATTCACCCCTCCACTTT
CASSLALVGNSPLHF
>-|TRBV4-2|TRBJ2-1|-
TGTGCCAGCAGCCAAGAAATACTAACCTACAATGAGCAGTTCTTC
CASSQEILTYNEQFF
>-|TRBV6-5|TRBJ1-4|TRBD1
TGTGCCAGCGCGGACAGGGGGAATGAAAAACTGTTTTTT
CASADRGNEKLFF
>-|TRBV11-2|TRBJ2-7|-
TGTGCCAGCAGCTTATTCCCCCGCTACTACTACGAGCAGTACTTC
CASSLFPRYYYEQYF
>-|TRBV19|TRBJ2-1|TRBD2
TGTGCCAGTAGTATTGGGACTAGCGGAGTGGGGGGCTACAATGAGCAGTTCTTC
CASSIGTSGVGGYNEQFF
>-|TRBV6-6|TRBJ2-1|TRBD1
TGTGCCAGCAGTTCCGGGACAGGGGAGAGGGAGTTCTTC
CASSSGTGEREFF
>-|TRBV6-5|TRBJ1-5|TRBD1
TGTGCCAGCAACGACAGGGATCAGCCCCAGCATTTT
CASNDRDQPQHF
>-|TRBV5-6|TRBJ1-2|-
TGTGCCAGCAGCCTAATTCCAGGGGATGGCTACACCTTC
CASSLIPGDGYTF
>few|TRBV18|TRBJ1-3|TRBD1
TGTGCCAGCTCGGAGACAGGGGGTACGGGAAACACCATATATTTT
CASSETGGTGNTIYF
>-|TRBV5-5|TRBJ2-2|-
TGTGCCAGCAGCTGGACAGCCACCAACACCGGGGAGCTGTTTTTT
CASSWTATNTGELFF
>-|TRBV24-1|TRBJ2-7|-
TGTGCCACCAGTGGTGGAGTTCAATCCTACGAGCAGTACTTC
CATSGGVQSYEQYF
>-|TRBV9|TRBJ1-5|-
TGTGCCAGCAGCGTCGGGGGACCCAATCAGCCCCAGCATTTT
CASSVGGPNQPQHF
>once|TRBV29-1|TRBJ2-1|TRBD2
TGCAGCGTTGGGGCTAGCGGACTCAATGAGCAGTTCTTC
CSVGASGLNEQFF